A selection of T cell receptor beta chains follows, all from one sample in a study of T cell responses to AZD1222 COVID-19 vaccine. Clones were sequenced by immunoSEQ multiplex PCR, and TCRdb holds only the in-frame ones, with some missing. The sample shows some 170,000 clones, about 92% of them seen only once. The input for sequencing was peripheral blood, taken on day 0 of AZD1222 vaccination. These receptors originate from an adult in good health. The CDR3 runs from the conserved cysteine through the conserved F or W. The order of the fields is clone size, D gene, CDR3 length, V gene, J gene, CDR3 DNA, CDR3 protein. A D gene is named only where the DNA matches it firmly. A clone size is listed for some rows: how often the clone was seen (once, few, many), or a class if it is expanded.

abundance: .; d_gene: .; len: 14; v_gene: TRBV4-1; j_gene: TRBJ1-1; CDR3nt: TGCGCCAGCAGCCTCTCCCCCGGGAACACTGAAGCTTTCTTT; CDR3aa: CASSLSPGNTEAFF
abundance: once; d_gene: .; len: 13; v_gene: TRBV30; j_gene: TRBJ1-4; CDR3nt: TGTGCCTGGAGCCCTGGGGTAACGGAAAAACTGTTTTTT; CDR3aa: CAWSPGVTEKLFF
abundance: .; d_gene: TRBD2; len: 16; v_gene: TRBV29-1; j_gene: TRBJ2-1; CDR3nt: TGCAGCGTTAACCCAGCGGGGATTACCTCCTACAATGAGCAGTTCTTC; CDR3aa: CSVNPAGITSYNEQFF
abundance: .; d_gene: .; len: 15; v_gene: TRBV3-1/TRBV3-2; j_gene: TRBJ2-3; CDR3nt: TGTGCCAGCAGCCAAGATAACAGGGTCACAGATACGCAGTATTTT; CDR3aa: CASSQDNRVTDTQYF
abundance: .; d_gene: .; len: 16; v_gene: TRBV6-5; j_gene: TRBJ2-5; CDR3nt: TGTGCCAGCAGTTACGCGGCGACCACAGGGCAAGAGACCCAGTACTTC; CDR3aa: CASSYAATTGQETQYF
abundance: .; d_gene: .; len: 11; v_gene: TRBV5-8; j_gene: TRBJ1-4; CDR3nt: TGTGCCAGCAGCTCCTTACTCGGGCTGTTTTTT; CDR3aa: CASSSLLGLFF
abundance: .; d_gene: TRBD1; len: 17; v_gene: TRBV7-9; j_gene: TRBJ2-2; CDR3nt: TGTGCCAGCAGCTTAGTCGGACAGGGTTCGAACACCGGGGAGCTGTTTTTT; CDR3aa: CASSLVGQGSNTGELFF
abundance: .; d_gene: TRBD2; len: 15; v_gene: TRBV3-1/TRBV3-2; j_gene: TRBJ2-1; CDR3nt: TGTGCCAGCAGCATTTCTAGCGGAACCTACAATGAGCAGTTCTTC; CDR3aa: CASSISSGTYNEQFF
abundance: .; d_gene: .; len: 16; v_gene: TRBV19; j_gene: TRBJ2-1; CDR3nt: TGTGCCAGTAGTGGAACTAAGACAGCAGATAAGGGTGAGCAGTTCTTC; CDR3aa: CASSGTKTADKGEQFF
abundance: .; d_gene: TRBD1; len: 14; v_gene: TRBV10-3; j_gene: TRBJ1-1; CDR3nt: TGTGCCATCACTAGACAGGGGGCGCCCACTGAAGCTTTCTTT; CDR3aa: CAITRQGAPTEAFF
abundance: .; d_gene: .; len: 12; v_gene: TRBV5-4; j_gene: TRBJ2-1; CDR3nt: TGCGCCAGCTCCCGTTGGGGGAATGAGCAGTTCTTC; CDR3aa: CASSRWGNEQFF
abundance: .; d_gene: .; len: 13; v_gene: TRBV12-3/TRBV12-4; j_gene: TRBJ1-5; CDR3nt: TGTGCCAGCCGGACGGATAGCAATCAGCCCCAGCATTTT; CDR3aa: CASRTDSNQPQHF
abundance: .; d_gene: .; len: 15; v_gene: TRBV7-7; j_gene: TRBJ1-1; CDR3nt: TGTGCCAGCAGCTCCATAAAGAGGGCAAGCACTGAAGCTTTCTTT; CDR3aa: CASSSIKRASTEAFF
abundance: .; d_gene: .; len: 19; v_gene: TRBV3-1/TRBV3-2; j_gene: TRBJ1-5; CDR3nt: TGTGCCAGCAGCCAAGATTGGCGGGAACCAAAGTATAGCAATCAGCCCCAGCATTTT; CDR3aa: CASSQDWREPKYSNQPQHF
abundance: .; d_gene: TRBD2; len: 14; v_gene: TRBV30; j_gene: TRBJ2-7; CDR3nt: TGTGCCTGGACCCGACTAGCGGGAGAATTCGAGCAGTACTTC; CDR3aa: CAWTRLAGEFEQYF
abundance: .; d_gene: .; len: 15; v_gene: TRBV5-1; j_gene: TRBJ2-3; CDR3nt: TGCGCCAGCAGCCTTGGAGGGAAGCCAATGGATACGCAGTATTTT; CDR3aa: CASSLGGKPMDTQYF